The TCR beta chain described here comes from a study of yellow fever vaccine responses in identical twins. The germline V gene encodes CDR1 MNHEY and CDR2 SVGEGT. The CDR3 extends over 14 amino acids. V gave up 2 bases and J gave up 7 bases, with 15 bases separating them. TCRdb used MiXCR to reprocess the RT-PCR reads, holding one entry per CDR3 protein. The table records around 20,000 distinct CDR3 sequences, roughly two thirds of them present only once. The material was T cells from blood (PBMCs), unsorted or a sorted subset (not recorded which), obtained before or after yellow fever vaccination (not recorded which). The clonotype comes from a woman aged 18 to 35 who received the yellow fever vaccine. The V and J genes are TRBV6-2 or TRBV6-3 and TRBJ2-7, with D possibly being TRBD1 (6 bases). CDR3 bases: TGTGCCAGCAGTTACGTGGGGGCGCGTCGGGAGCAGTACGTC. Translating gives CASSYVGARREQYV.